The T cell receptor (beta chain) under discussion was sequenced for a study of ipilimumab plus nivolumab after autologous stem cell transplantation. Background on the study: Typical patient got roughly 5 ipilimumab doses and roughly eight nivolumab doses (median). Both relapsed and primary refractory DLBCL were included.

Here immunoSEQ multiplex PCR was the method, and the copy in TCRdb shows in-frame clones only, minus some. The sample carries about 15,000 clones, approximately 71% recorded once. Notes on this clone: The antigen is not known.

Study-wide results and limits: Authors suggest TCR repertoire, Treg phenotype and gut microbiota support further study.

V shed 5 bases, J shed 6 bases, and the junction held 8 bases outside the gene matches. Germline V gene data show CDR1 as SEHNR and CDR2 as FQNEAQ (reference sequence). The CDR3 consists of 14 residues. The source is a male donor with diffuse large B-cell lymphoma. Source: PBMCs, taken in a trial of ipilimumab plus nivolumab as post-transplant consolidation. The V and J genes are TRBV7-9 and TRBJ2-3; 7 bases match TRBD1. CDR3: CASSTTGRADTQYF. DNA of the CDR3: TGTGCCAGCAGCACGACAGGGCGCGCGGATACGCAGTATTTT.